The text below deals with one T cell receptor (beta chain). This record comes from a study of blood T cell repertoires in COVID-19. Whole-study context: Collection of acute and convalescent COVID-19 samples took place in the United States, Italy and Spain. The analysed material was cDNA or gDNA that came from T cells, B-cell-depleted T cells, or PBMCs.

The V and J ends lost 1 base and 1 base respectively, with 26 bases between them. Germline CDR1 is KGHDR and CDR2 is SFDVKD. This CDR3 comprises 21 residues. Study processing details: By means of reference gene primer amplification, nucleated cell counts were estimated. Libraries were prepared by immunoSEQ multiplex PCR; TCRdb keeps only in-frame clonotypes and omits some of them. V and J calls plus clone size are reproduced from that table; the DNA served to infer D and trimming. Found here are roughly 190,000 clones, 88% of them singletons; the top ten hold about 1%. The sample taken for sequencing was peripheral blood. The TCR was taken from a man under 40 with acute or convalescent COVID-19. The V and J genes are TRBV24-1 and TRBJ2-3; D is possibly TRBD1 (6 bases). DNA for the CDR3: TGTGCCACCAGTGATTTCGACAGGTACACCCCAACGAAGTGGGGCACAGATACGCAGTATTTT. Encoded protein: CATSDFDRYTPTKWGTDTQYF.